Sequencing of this T cell receptor (beta chain) was carried out in a study of CD8 T cells in ankylosing spondylitis. Study-wide results and caveats: Reportedly, disease-linked clones are significantly enriched in ankylosing spondylitis patients' matched synovial fluid. Typical of ankylosing spondylitis blood, it appeared, was a TCR beta motif of under 10 highly homologous variants.

CDR3 length: 14 amino acids. Trimming left V 2 bases short and J 0 bases short, with 8 bases between. CDR1 is MNHNS, CDR2 SASEGT, per germline. Preparation of TCR beta libraries was done by quantitative 5'-RACE with molecular barcodes. One entry per CDR3 protein, called by TCRdb with MiXCR from the 5' RACE reads. The table lists about 250,000 distinct CDR3 sequences, 32% of them singletons. The table lists this clonotype with a few counts. As yet, its antigen is unknown. Material: blood, either unsorted or a sorted T cell fraction (not recorded which). The V call is TRBV6-1, the J call TRBJ2-7; D is unresolved. The TCR originated in a male donor with ankylosing spondylitis or in good health (not recorded which). The CDR3 region is CASSERWSSYEQYF. CDR3 nucleotides: TGTGCCAGCAGTGAAAGGTGGAGCTCCTACGAGCAGTACTTC.